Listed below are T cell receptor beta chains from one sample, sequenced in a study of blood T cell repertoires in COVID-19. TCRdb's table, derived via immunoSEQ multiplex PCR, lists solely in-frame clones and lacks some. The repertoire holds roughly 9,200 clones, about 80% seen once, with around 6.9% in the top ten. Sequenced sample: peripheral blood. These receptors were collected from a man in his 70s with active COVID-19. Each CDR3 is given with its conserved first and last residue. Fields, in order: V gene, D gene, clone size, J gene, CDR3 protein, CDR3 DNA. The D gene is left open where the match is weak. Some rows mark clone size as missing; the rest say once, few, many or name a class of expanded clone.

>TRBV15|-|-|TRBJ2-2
CATSRDSGSGELFF
TGTGCCACCAGCAGAGATTCAGGGTCCGGGGAGCTGTTTTTT
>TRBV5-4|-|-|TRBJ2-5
CASSLSEQETQYF
TGTGCCAGCAGCCTTAGTGAACAAGAGACCCAGTACTTC
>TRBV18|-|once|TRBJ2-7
CASSRQGSYEQYF
TGTGCCAGCTCAAGGCAGGGGTCCTACGAGCAGTACTTC
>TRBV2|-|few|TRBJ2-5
CASKIPGLQTQYF
TGTGCCAGCAAGATCCCAGGGTTGCAGACCCAGTACTTC
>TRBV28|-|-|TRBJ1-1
CASSLVNMNTEAFF
TGTGCCAGCAGTTTAGTAAACATGAACACTGAAGCTTTCTTT
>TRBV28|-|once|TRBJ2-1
CASTSRGSSYNEQFF
TGTGCCAGCACCTCACGAGGGAGCTCCTACAATGAGCAGTTCTTC
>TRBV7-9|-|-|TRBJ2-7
CASSPLGRMVSYEQYF
TGTGCCAGCAGCCCACTGGGGCGGATGGTTTCCTACGAGCAGTACTTC
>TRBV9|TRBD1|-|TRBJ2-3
CASSRGQGGTDTQYF
TGTGCCAGCAGCCGCGGACAGGGTGGCACAGATACGCAGTATTTT
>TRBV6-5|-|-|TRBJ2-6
CASSLDGAAHNVLTF
TGTGCCAGCAGCCTCGACGGAGCGGCACACAACGTCCTGACTTTC
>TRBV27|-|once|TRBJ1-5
CASSLMYSNQPQHF
TGTGCCAGCAGTTTAATGTATAGCAATCAGCCCCAGCATTTT
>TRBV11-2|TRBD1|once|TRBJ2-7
CASSPAGTGSLEQYF
TGTGCCAGCAGCCCCGCCGGGACAGGGAGTCTCGAGCAGTACTTC
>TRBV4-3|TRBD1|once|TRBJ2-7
CASSQDRTGGKSYEQYF
TGCGCCAGCAGCCAAGACAGGACAGGGGGAAAATCCTACGAGCAGTACTTC
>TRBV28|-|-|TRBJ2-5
CASRPDKAYQETQYF
TGTGCCAGCAGACCGGACAAGGCATACCAAGAGACCCAGTACTTC
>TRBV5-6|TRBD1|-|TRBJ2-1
CASSLPDRGHNEQFF
TGTGCCAGCAGCTTGCCGGACAGGGGCCACAATGAGCAGTTCTTC
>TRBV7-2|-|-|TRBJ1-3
CASSLVTGASGNTIYF
TGTGCCAGCAGCTTAGTGACAGGCGCGTCTGGAAACACCATATATTTT
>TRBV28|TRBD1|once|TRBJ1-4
CASSARTGGSEKLFF
TGTGCCAGCAGTGCCAGGACAGGGGGCAGTGAAAAACTGTTTTTT
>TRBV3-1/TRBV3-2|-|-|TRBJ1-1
CASSPSVGGSTEAFF
TGTGCCAGCAGCCCTAGCGTCGGGGGGAGCACTGAAGCTTTCTTT
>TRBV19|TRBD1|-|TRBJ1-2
CASSAAGTVSYGYTF
TGTGCCAGTAGTGCAGCCGGGACAGTATCCTATGGCTACACCTTC
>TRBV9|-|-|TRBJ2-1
CASSRHTSASSYNEQFF
TGTGCCAGCAGCCGTCACACCAGTGCCAGCTCCTACAATGAGCAGTTCTTC
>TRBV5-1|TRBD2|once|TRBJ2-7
CASSSGGGLVGEQYF
TGCGCCAGCAGCTCTGGCGGGGGACTAGTGGGCGAGCAGTACTTC
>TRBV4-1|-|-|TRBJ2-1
CASSQETAYLYNEQFF
TGCGCCAGCAGCCAAGAGACAGCCTACTTGTACAATGAGCAGTTCTTC
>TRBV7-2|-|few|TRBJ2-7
CASSPYVLGRSYEQYF
TGTGCCAGCAGCCCCTACGTACTAGGGCGCTCCTACGAGCAGTACTTC
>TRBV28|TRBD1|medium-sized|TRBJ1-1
CASRERTGRNTEAFF
TGTGCCAGCAGGGAACGGACAGGGAGGAACACTGAAGCTTTCTTT
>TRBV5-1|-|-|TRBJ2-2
CASSQLTGNTGELFF
TGCGCCAGCAGCCAGTTGACAGGGAACACCGGGGAGCTGTTTTTT
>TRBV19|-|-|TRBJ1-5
CASSITGESNQPQHF
TGTGCCAGTAGTATAACCGGGGAGAGCAATCAGCCCCAGCATTTT
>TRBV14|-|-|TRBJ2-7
CASSPKGLAGHLSNYEQYF
TGTGCCAGCAGCCCAAAGGGCCTCGCCGGACATTTGTCGAACTACGAGCAGTACTTC
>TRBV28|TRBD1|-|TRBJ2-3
CASSLGAGGVDTQYF
TGTGCCAGCAGCCTGGGGGCAGGGGGCGTCGATACGCAGTATTTT
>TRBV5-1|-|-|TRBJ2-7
CASSLSGRNYEQYF
TGCGCCAGCAGCTTGTCCGGGAGAAACTACGAGCAGTACTTC
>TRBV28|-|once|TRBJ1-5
CASISGSQPQHF
TGTGCCAGCATTTCGGGATCTCAGCCCCAGCATTTT
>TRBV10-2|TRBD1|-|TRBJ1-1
CASTSDRGSEAFF
TGCGCCAGCACTTCGGACAGGGGATCTGAAGCTTTCTTT
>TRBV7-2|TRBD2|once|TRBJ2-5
CASSLRGREMGETQYF
TGTGCCAGCAGCCTCCGCGGGCGGGAGATGGGAGAGACCCAGTACTTC
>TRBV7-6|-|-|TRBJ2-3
CASSSLRSSTDTQYF
TGTGCCAGCAGCTCCCTGAGGTCTAGCACAGATACGCAGTATTTT
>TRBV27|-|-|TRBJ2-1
CASRGAGNNEQFF
TGTGCCAGCCGGGGTGCAGGAAACAATGAGCAGTTCTTC
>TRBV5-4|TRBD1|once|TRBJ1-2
CASSTGGDRVLHGYTF
TGTGCCAGCAGCACGGGGGGGGACAGGGTATTGCATGGCTACACCTTC
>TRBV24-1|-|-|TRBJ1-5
CATSAEGGNQPQHF
TGTGCCACCAGCGCCGAGGGGGGCAATCAGCCCCAGCATTTT
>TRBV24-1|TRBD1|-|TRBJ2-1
CATSDPGQGVDNEQFF
TGTGCCACCAGTGACCCCGGACAGGGGGTCGACAATGAGCAGTTCTTC
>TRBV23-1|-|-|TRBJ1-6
CASSQENSPLHF
TGCGCCAGCAGTCAAGAGAATTCACCCCTCCACTTT
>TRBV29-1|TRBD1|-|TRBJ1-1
CSAWQGDRVTEAFF
TGCAGCGCATGGCAGGGGGACAGGGTGACTGAAGCTTTCTTT
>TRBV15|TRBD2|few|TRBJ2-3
CATSRRLAGTDTQYF
TGTGCCACCAGCAGGAGGCTAGCGGGCACAGATACGCAGTATTTT
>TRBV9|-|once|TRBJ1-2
CASTPDLDPPYTF
TGTGCCAGCACCCCCGACTTGGATCCCCCCTACACCTTC
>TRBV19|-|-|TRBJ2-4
CASSIGIVGAFIAKNIQYF
TGTGCCAGTAGTATAGGGATAGTGGGGGCTTTCATAGCCAAAAACATTCAGTACTTC
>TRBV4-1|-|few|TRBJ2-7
CASSQVHLSLYEQYF
TGCGCCAGCAGCCAAGTCCACTTGAGCCTCTACGAGCAGTACTTC
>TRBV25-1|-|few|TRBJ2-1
CAATSFNEQFF
TGTGCCGCTACTAGCTTCAATGAGCAGTTCTTC
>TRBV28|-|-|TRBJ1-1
CASSSDGTLYTEAFF
TGTGCCAGCAGTTCCGATGGGACATTGTACACTGAAGCTTTCTTT
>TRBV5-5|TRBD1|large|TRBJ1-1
CASSYGNRGRTEAFF
TGTGCCAGCAGCTACGGAAACAGGGGGCGAACTGAAGCTTTCTTT
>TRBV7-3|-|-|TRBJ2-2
CASSSGLTSGELFF
TGTGCCAGCAGCTCGGGACTTACTAGTGGGGAGCTGTTTTTT
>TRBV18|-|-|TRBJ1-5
CASSPGNNQPQHF
TGTGCCAGCTCCCCGGGGAACAATCAGCCCCAGCATTTT
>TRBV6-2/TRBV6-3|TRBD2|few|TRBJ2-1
CASSRLLGGPKRSYNEQFF
TGTGCCAGCAGCCGCCTGTTGGGAGGGCCCAAACGTTCATACAATGAGCAGTTCTTC
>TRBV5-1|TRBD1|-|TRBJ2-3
CASRAQGGGDTQYF
TGCGCCAGCAGGGCACAGGGGGGAGGAGATACGCAGTATTTT
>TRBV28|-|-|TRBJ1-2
CASSLGSYGYTF
TGTGCCAGCAGTTTGGGGAGCTATGGCTACACCTTC
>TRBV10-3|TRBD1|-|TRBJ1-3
CAIRGGTVEADTIYF
TGTGCCATCAGAGGAGGGACAGTTGAGGCGGACACCATATATTTT
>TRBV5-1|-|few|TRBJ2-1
CASSLGQGRSYNEQFF
TGCGCCAGCAGCTTGGGGCAGGGCCGCTCCTACAATGAGCAGTTCTTC